What follows are 27 T cell receptor beta chains derived from one specimen sequenced in a study of T and B cells in COVID-19 patients. BIOMED2 TRB-A/B primer pools were used in multiplex TRB PCR. TCRdb re-called the multiplex PCR reads through MiXCR, storing one row per CDR3 protein. The repertoire holds 7,000 or so distinct CDR3 sequences, with less than 30% as singletons. From blood, about 230-500 ng of genomic DNA served as TRB template. Material: blood. The receptors were gathered from a human donor with active COVID-19.

The rearrangement links TRBV20-1 to TRBJ2-2; D possibly uses TRBD1 or TRBD2 (5 bases each). Germline CDR1 and CDR2: DFQATT and SNEGSKA (reference sequence). The V end lost 7 bases, the J end lost 0 bases, and 12 bases lay between the germline ends. This CDR3 comprises 14 residues. The CDR3 sequence: CSGHRDPNTGELFF. The DNA of the CDR3 is TGCAGTGGGCACCGGGACCCGAACACCGGGGAGCTGTTTTTT.

The chain joins TRBV6-5 to TRBJ2-7, with 11 bases matching TRBD2. The V gene's germline CDR1 is MNHEY and CDR2 SVGAGI. The junction had 4 bases not matched to a gene; V was cut back by 2 bases and J by 1 base. The CDR3 is 16 residues long. CDR3 loop: CASSYTSGRGSYEQYF. DNA for the CDR3: TGTGCCAGCAGTTACACTAGCGGGAGAGGGTCCTACGAGCAGTACTTC.

Many counts were recorded for this clonotype. The genes are TRBV6-5 and TRBJ1-2; TRBD1 aligns across 7 bases. V lost 7 bases and J lost 1; bases outside the gene matches: 15. This CDR3 comprises 17 residues. Germline V gene sequence: CDR1 MNHEY, CDR2 SVGAGI. The CDR3 nucleotides are TGTGCCAGCACTTCCCCTTCTCAGGGGGGGGGTAACTATGGCTACACCTTC. Protein sequence: CASTSPSQGGGNYGYTF.

This clonotype was counted only a few times. This sequence joins TRBV11-3 and TRBJ2-3; maybe TRBD2 (6 bases). There are 14 residues in the CDR3. Trimming pared 2 bases from V and 5 bases from J, leaving 11 bases between. Germline V CDR1 and CDR2: SGHNT, YENEEA. CDR3: CASSLTGRGDTQYF. The CDR3 nucleotides read TGTGCCAGCAGCTTAACCGGGCGGGGAGATACGCAGTATTTT.

In this sample, this clonotype turned up a few times. The J gene is TRBJ2-1, the V gene TRBV7-9; D is unresolved. Germline CDR1 and CDR2: SEHNR and FQNEAQ (reference sequence). V lost 5 bases to trimming and J lost 0 bases, with 17 bases between them. The CDR3 contains 17 residues. The CDR3 DNA is TGTGCCAGCAGCCCCTCACACTATTTGAGCTCCTACAATGAGCAGTTCTTC. Translation gives CASSPSHYLSSYNEQFF.

The chain is built from TRBV7-2 and TRBJ2-7; 8 nucleotides align to TRBD1. Trimming removed 5 bases from V and 2 bases from J; junction bases left unmatched: 8. Germline V gene lookup returns CDR1 SGHTA and CDR2 FQGNSA. The CDR3 runs to 15 residues. The CDR3 DNA reads TGTGCCAGCAGCCCCGCCGGGACAGGACCCTACGAGCAGTACTTC. Translation: CASSPAGTGPYEQYF.

The rearrangement links TRBV27 to TRBJ1-4; 8 nucleotides line up with TRBD1. CDR3 length equals 14 residues. CDR1 MNHEY and CDR2 SMNVEV come from the germline V gene (reference sequence). Unmatched junction bases numbered 7, after V lost 5 bases and J lost 8 bases. In DNA form, the CDR3 reads TGTGCCAGCAGTCTAGCGGGACAGGAGGAAAAACTGTTTTTT. It specifies CASSLAGQEEKLFF.

V usage is TRBV29-1 and J usage is TRBJ2-7; 13 bases fit TRBD2. The germline V gene encodes CDR1 SQVTM and CDR2 ANQGSEA. The V gene end was trimmed by 8 bases and the J gene end by 6 bases; junction bases not matched to a gene: 16. The CDR3 is 16 amino acids. CDR3 in amino acids: CSFGDGGLAGVGEQYF. The CDR3 DNA reads as TGCAGCTTTGGGGACGGCGGACTAGCGGGAGTTGGCGAGCAGTACTTC.

Remarks on this clonotype: One end of the junction varies from germline; a read error may be responsible. The V call is TRBV4-3, the J call TRBJ2-2; 7 nucleotides agree with TRBD2. Germline V gene data show CDR1 as LGHNA and CDR2 as YSLEER. CDR3 length: 18 residues. CDR3 DNA: TGTGCCAGCAGCCAATTAGGGCTAGCGGCATCGAACACCGGGGAGCTGTTTTTT. Translated, it gives CASSQLGLAASNTGELFF.

The chain carries TRBV20-1 and TRBJ2-7, with D possibly TRBD2 on 6 matching bases. CDR3 length: 15 residues. V gave up 1 base and J gave up 7 bases, with 20 bases separating them. Germline assignment: CDR1 DFQATT and CDR2 SNEGSKA (reference sequence). The CDR3 loop reads CSARVMPSVVGEQYF. The CDR3 DNA reads TGCAGTGCTAGAGTAATGCCTAGCGTGGTGGGTGAGCAGTACTTC.

The DNA for the CDR3 is TGTGCCAGCAGCTTAGTCGCACAGGGCTCCTACAATGAGCAGTTCTTC. Translated, it gives CASSLVAQGSYNEQFF. The rearrangement joins TRBV7-2 to TRBJ2-1, with TRBD1 as a possible D gene (6 bases). The CDR3 is 16 residues long. V was clipped by 1 base and J by 0 bases, with 10 bases between them. Germline-derived CDR1 and CDR2 are SGHTA and FQGNSA.

The sample holds many counts of this clonotype. The chain has TRBV6-5 and TRBJ1-1; D is possibly TRBD1 (6 bases). The V gene lost 7 bases and the J gene lost 1 base, with 13 bases spanning the gap. Per the germline V gene, CDR1 is MNHEY and CDR2 is SVGAGI. CDR3 length: 14 amino acids. The CDR3 loop is CASIRGGTNTEAFF. Written as DNA, the CDR3 is TGTGCCAGCATCCGAGGGGGAACGAACACTGAAGCTTTCTTT.

This clonotype has just a few counts. The genes are TRBV6-2 or TRBV6-3 and TRBJ2-7; the D is unclear. The V gene lost 4 bases and the J gene lost 6 bases, with 19 bases spanning the gap. The CDR3 loop spans 15 amino acids. Germline lookup yields CDR1 MNHEY and CDR2 SVGEGT. CDR3 nucleotide sequence: TGTGCCAGCAGTTCCTACTCGGCGAGGTCTGCCGAGCAGTACTTC. Translation: CASSSYSARSAEQYF.

Judged by abundance, this clonotype is medium-sized. The J gene is TRBJ1-6, the V gene TRBV5-5; possibly TRBD1 for D (5 bases). CDR3 length equals 15 residues. Germline values: CDR1 SGHKS, CDR2 YYEKEE (reference sequence). Trimming took off 0 bases at V and 8 bases at J, with 12 bases between the two ends. CDR3 sequence: CASSLGRVGDSPLHF. The CDR3 DNA reads as TGTGCCAGCAGCTTGGGCAGGGTTGGTGATTCACCCCTCCACTTT.

This clonotype was detected a few times. This sequence joins TRBV7-9 and TRBJ2-1; D uncertain. The length of the CDR3 is 14 residues. The germline V gene encodes CDR1 SEHNR and CDR2 FQNEAQ (reference sequence). In DNA form, the CDR3 reads TGTGTCAGACGGTCGTCTCGGAGCGTCTGTGAGCAGTTCTTC. Its translation is CVRRSSRSVCEQFF.

The V and J genes are TRBV12-1 and TRBJ1-5; TRBD1 is taken as the D call from the table, unchecked against the DNA. TRBV12-1 is described as a pseudogene. The CDR3 covers 15 residues. DNA of the CDR3: TGTGCCAGCAGCTTCGCGGACAGGGGAGTTCAGCCCCAGCATTTT. This sequence encodes CASSFADRGVQPQHF.

The chain couples TRBV20-1 to TRBJ1-3; possibly TRBD1 for D (5 bases). This CDR3 spans 13 amino acids. V was clipped by 2 bases and J by 4 bases, with 9 bases between them. Germline loops: CDR1 DFQATT, CDR2 SNEGSKA (reference sequence). CDR3 in amino acids: CSARRGGGNTIYF. The CDR3 region has the DNA TGCAGTGCTAGACGGGGGGGAGGAAACACCATATATTTT.

Many counts were recorded for this clonotype. This chain joins TRBV12-3 or TRBV12-4 and TRBJ2-3; 8 bases line up with TRBD1. J lost 3 bases, V lost 3 bases, and 5 bases had no gene match. This CDR3 is built from 15 residues. The CDR3 DNA follows: TGTGCCAGCAGTTTCTCAGGGGGCTCGACAGATACGCAGTATTTT. It translates to CASSFSGGSTDTQYF.

This clonotype was observed a few times. The rearrangement links TRBV5-1 to TRBJ2-3; a weak D match, TRBD1 (5 bases). Trimming took off 0 bases at V and 2 bases at J, with 13 bases between the two ends. This CDR3 spans 16 amino acids. Per germline, CDR1 SGHRS and CDR2 YFSETQ. The CDR3 bases are TGCGCCAGCAGCTTGGAGGGGCTAATCGACACAGATACGCAGTATTTT. Protein: CASSLEGLIDTDTQYF.

By share of the sample, this clonotype is medium-sized. This rearrangement joins TRBV19 to TRBJ1-2, with D perhaps TRBD1 (6 bases). There are 11 residues in the CDR3. Germline V gene lookup returns CDR1 LNHDA and CDR2 SQIVND (reference sequence). Trimming left V 5 bases short and J 8 bases short, with 9 bases between. CDR3 coding DNA: TGTGCCAGTAGTTGGGGGCTGGGCTACACCTTC. Its protein product is CASSWGLGYTF.

Remarks on this clonotype: The junction departs from the called germline gene at one end, perhaps through a read error. J is TRBJ2-5 and V is TRBV5-6; TRBD1 matches 9 bases. The CDR3 runs 13 residues. Germline lookup yields CDR1 SGHDT and CDR2 YYEEEE. CDR3 protein: CASSQGQGETQYF. The DNA for the CDR3 is TGCGCCAGCAGCCAAGGACAGGGGGAGACCCAGTACTTC.

By frequency in the sample, this clonotype is medium-sized. The rearrangement links TRBV6-4 to TRBJ2-3, with 9 bases fitting TRBD1. Germline CDR1 is MRHNA and CDR2 is SNTAGT. Trimming at V came to 5 bases and at J to 3 bases, leaving 6 bases not matched to a gene. There are 15 residues in the CDR3. CDR3 in amino acids: CASSSGTGSTDTQYF. The DNA of the CDR3 is TGTGCCAGCAGTAGCGGGACAGGGTCGACAGATACGCAGTATTTT.

This clonotype is classed as medium-sized. The V call is TRBV12-3 or TRBV12-4, the J call TRBJ2-3; unclear D gene. Trimming cost V 1 base and J 2 bases, with 7 bases left between them. The length of the CDR3 is 14 residues. The DNA of the CDR3 is TGTGCCAGCAGTTTAGAACCAGCCACAGATACGCAGTATTTT. Its protein is CASSLEPATDTQYF.

This sequence joins TRBV20-1 and TRBJ2-7; D remains unclear. Trimming left V 3 bases short and J 6 bases short, with 15 bases between. CDR3 length equals 13 residues. CDR1 and CDR2 (germline): DFQATT, SNEGSKA (reference sequence). This CDR3 reads CSARPTKTPEQYF. The CDR3 bases are TGCAGTGCTAGGCCTACCAAAACCCCCGAGCAGTACTTC.

This clonotype is termed medium-sized. The V call is TRBV19, the J call TRBJ2-7, with D tentatively TRBD1 or TRBD2 (5 bases each). The V gene's germline CDR1 is LNHDA and CDR2 SQIVND (reference sequence). CDR3 length: 14 amino acids. With 1 base removed from V and 6 bases from J, the gap between germline ends came to 13 bases. In nucleotides, the CDR3 is TGTGCCAGTAGTATAGGAGAGGGGCCTGGCGAGCAGTACTTC. Protein: CASSIGEGPGEQYF. The full variable domain, its missing parts supplied by reference TRBV19 and TRBJ2-7, is DGGITQSPKYLFRKEGQNVTLSCEQNLNHDAMYWYRQDPGQGLRLIYYSQIVNDFQKGDIAEGYSVSREKKESFPLTVTSAQKNPTAFYLCASSIGEGPGEQYFGPGTRLTVT.

The V call is TRBV20-1, the J call TRBJ2-1; TRBD2 matches 12 bases. This CDR3 region has 14 residues. Germline lookup yields CDR1 DFQATT and CDR2 SNEGSKA (reference sequence). The trim removed 6 bases at V and 3 bases at J, leaving 3 bases unmatched. The CDR3 nucleotides read TGCAGTGCAAAGACTAGCGGGAGCTACAATGAGCAGTTCTTC. Encoded protein: CSAKTSGSYNEQFF.

This clonotype has a single count. The rearrangement links TRBV20-1 to TRBJ2-7; either TRBD1 or TRBD2 may fit D (5 bases each). CDR3 length equals 12 residues. Trimming shortened V by 3 bases and J by 5 bases, and 11 bases separated the two germline ends. Germline lookup yields CDR1 DFQATT and CDR2 SNEGSKA (reference sequence). The CDR3 region has the DNA TGCAGTGCTAGGAGGGAGACAGACGAGCAGTACTTC. Its translation is CSARRETDEQYF.